These 25 T cell receptor beta chains were sequenced from one sample in a study of PD-1 blockade in mismatch repair-deficient tumors. Using immunoSEQ multiplex PCR, the repertoire was profiled, and TCRdb retains in-frame clones only, with some absent. The data show some 48,000 clones, with 70% to 85% seen just once and more than 3% held by the top ten. The specimen comprised PBMCs, sampled before pembrolizumab treatment. The source is an adult with mismatch repair-deficient cancer.

The chain recombines TRBV5-6 with TRBJ2-1, with D hard to call. CDR1 is SGHDT, CDR2 YYEEEE, per germline. V dropped 0 bases and J dropped 0 bases, with 10 bases sitting between them. This CDR3 spans 16 amino acids. The CDR3 sequence: CASSLEGLSSYNEQFF. Written as DNA, the CDR3 is TGTGCCAGCAGCTTGGAAGGGCTCAGCTCCTACAATGAGCAGTTCTTC.

This clone was seen only a few times. V is TRBV7-9 and J is TRBJ2-3; TRBD1 matches 10 bases. This CDR3 is built from 14 residues. V was clipped by 5 bases and J by 4 bases; unmatched bases: 3. The germline V gene encodes CDR1 SEHNR and CDR2 FQNEAQ (reference sequence). CDR3 DNA sequence: TGTGCCAGCAGCCCAGACAGGGGGCCAGATACGCAGTATTTT. Residues: CASSPDRGPDTQYF.

The rearrangement links TRBV27 to TRBJ1-2, with 10 bases identical to TRBD1. Germline trimming cut 4 bases from V and 3 bases from J; bases unmatched to any gene: 5. This CDR3 is built from 15 residues. In germline, CDR1 is MNHEY, CDR2 SMNVEV (reference sequence). The DNA for the CDR3 is TGTGCCAGCAGTTCCCGGGACAGGGGTGACTATGGCTACACCTTC. It specifies CASSSRDRGDYGYTF.

The chain recombines TRBV29-1 with TRBJ2-1; 9 bases are a match to TRBD2. The CDR3 sequence is 15 residues long. Trimming at V came to 4 bases and at J to 5 bases, leaving 9 bases not matched to a gene. CDR1 is SQVTM, CDR2 ANQGSEA, per germline. The CDR3 here is CSVAPSGRYNNEQFF. CDR3 nucleotide sequence: TGCAGCGTTGCCCCGAGCGGGAGGTATAACAATGAGCAGTTCTTC.

V usage is TRBV5-4 and J usage is TRBJ2-4; D ambiguous. CDR1 SGHNT and CDR2 YYREEE come from the germline V gene (reference sequence). With 4 bases removed from V and 0 bases from J, the gap between germline ends came to 8 bases. This CDR3 is 14 amino acids long. CDR3 bases: TGTGCCAGCAGCAACCTGGGAGCCAAAAACATTCAGTACTTC. Translating it yields CASSNLGAKNIQYF.

In its sample, this clone was seen a few times. This chain uses TRBV20-1 with TRBJ1-5; D possibly corresponds to TRBD1 (5 bases). Germline V lookup: CDR1 DFQATT, CDR2 SNEGSKA (reference sequence). The CDR3 is 10 amino acids. Deletions cut 5 bases from V and 9 bases from J, with 8 bases between. CDR3 residues: CSAGGVPQHF. DNA of the CDR3: TGCAGTGCTGGGGGGGTGCCCCAGCATTTT.

This chain joins TRBV2 and TRBJ1-5; 7 nucleotides line up with TRBD1. The CDR3 has 15 residues. J was trimmed by 4 bases and V by 3 bases; bases with no gene match: 6. Germline V gene sequence: CDR1 SNHLY, CDR2 FYNNEI. The CDR3 DNA reads TGTGCCAGCAGTGATTGGGACAGAGAAAATCAGCCCCAGCATTTT. Translating gives CASSDWDRENQPQHF.

This clone has just a few counts. The V gene is TRBV19, the J gene TRBJ2-7, with 9 bases lining up with TRBD1. Germline CDR1 is LNHDA and CDR2 is SQIVND (reference sequence). Trimming at V came to 3 bases and at J to 0 bases, leaving 9 bases not matched to a gene. The CDR3 runs to 17 residues. CDR3 coding DNA: TGTGCCAGTAGTATGCTAAGTGGGACAGGGAGCTCCTACGAGCAGTACTTC. Amino acids: CASSMLSGTGSSYEQYF.

The chain joins TRBV27 to TRBJ2-7; D gene ambiguous. V shed 7 bases and J shed 0 bases, with 13 bases lying between them. CDR1 is MNHEY, CDR2 SMNVEV, per germline (reference sequence). The CDR3 spans 14 residues. CDR3 bases: TGTGCCAGCATGATGAGCGTGATCTCCTACGAGCAGTACTTC. Its protein is CASMMSVISYEQYF.

The J gene is TRBJ2-1, the V gene TRBV29-1, with 8 nucleotides matching TRBD2. V shed 2 bases, J shed 7 bases, and the junction held 10 bases outside the gene matches. The length of the CDR3 is 15 residues. Germline-derived CDR1 and CDR2 are SQVTM and ANQGSEA. DNA of the CDR3: TGCAGCGTTGAAAACGACGCGGGAGGCTTGAATGAGCAGTTCTTC. Translated: CSVENDAGGLNEQFF.

The chain is built from TRBV11-2 and TRBJ2-6; 10 positions match TRBD1. The CDR3 has 18 amino acids. CDR1 is SGHAT, CDR2 FQNNGV, per germline. Trimming at V came to 6 bases and at J to 0 bases, leaving 8 bases not matched to a gene. This CDR3 is CASRRPGQGSSGANVLTF. CDR3 nucleotides: TGTGCCAGCAGACGACCGGGACAGGGGAGCTCTGGGGCCAACGTCCTGACTTTC.

The gene calls are TRBV27 and TRBJ2-1; D is perhaps TRBD2 (6 bases). This CDR3 region has 11 residues. Germline-derived CDR1 and CDR2 are MNHEY and SMNVEV (reference sequence). Trimming cost V 6 bases and J 7 bases, with 7 bases left between them. DNA of the CDR3: TGTGCCAGCAGCCGGGGGAATGAGCAGTTCTTC. It is translated as CASSRGNEQFF.

The chain uses TRBV19 and TRBJ2-1, with 7 bases identical to TRBD1. V was clipped by 3 bases and J by 7 bases; unmatched bases: 3. The germline V gene encodes CDR1 LNHDA and CDR2 SQIVND (reference sequence). This CDR3 has 13 residues. CDR3 residues: CASSISRGNEQFF. CDR3 in DNA: TGTGCCAGTAGTATCTCCAGGGGGAATGAGCAGTTCTTC.

This clone showed up just once. J is TRBJ2-3 and V is TRBV7-9; 10 positions match TRBD2. Germline CDR1 SEHNR, CDR2 FQNEAQ (reference sequence). After removal of 2 bases from V and 4 bases from J, the junction contained 9 bases not matched to a gene. CDR3 length: 17 residues. CDR3 amino acids: CASSLIPRLAGADTQYF. Here the CDR3 DNA reads TGTGCCAGCAGCTTAATCCCGCGGCTAGCGGGAGCAGATACGCAGTATTTT.

A single count supports this clone. The chain recombines TRBV18 with TRBJ1-2; tentative D call: TRBD1 (5 bases). The CDR3 consists of 13 residues. V was cut by 5 bases and J by 2 bases, with 9 bases left in between. Germline V gives CDR1 KGHSH, CDR2 LQKENI. CDR3 DNA sequence: TGTGCCAGCTCAGTGACAGAAAACTATGGCTACACCTTC. Translating gives CASSVTENYGYTF.

Only a few counts were recorded for this clone. The rearrangement links TRBV5-1 to TRBJ1-2; D is ambiguous. The V end was cut by 0 bases, the J end by 4 bases, with 13 bases between. Looked up from germline, CDR1 is SGHRS and CDR2 is YFSETQ. This CDR3 contains 15 residues. DNA of the CDR3: TGCGCCAGCAGCTTGGAAGCAGGAGCGGGCTATGGCTACACCTTC. Protein: CASSLEAGAGYGYTF.

The chain combines TRBV7-9 with TRBJ1-2, with D uncertain. V was clipped by 1 base and J by 8 bases, with 11 bases between them. CDR3 length equals 13 residues. Germline loops: CDR1 SEHNR, CDR2 FQNEAQ (reference sequence). CDR3 residues: CASSLGQAIGYTF. CDR3 sequence (DNA): TGTGCCAGCAGCTTAGGGCAGGCAATCGGCTACACCTTC.

This clone has only a few counts. The chain employs TRBV5-1 and TRBJ2-7; weak D call: TRBD1 (6 bases). Germline CDR1 is SGHRS and CDR2 is YFSETQ. CDR3 size: 15 residues. Trimming stripped 0 bases from V and 4 bases from J, with 14 bases between. CDR3 sequence reads: CASSLGSGDPYEQYF. The CDR3 nucleotides are TGCGCCAGCAGCTTGGGGTCAGGGGATCCGTACGAGCAGTACTTC.

This clone was recorded a few times. V and J are TRBV27 and TRBJ2-7; no clear D. The CDR3 is 13 amino acids. V was clipped by 3 bases and J by 6 bases, with 12 bases between them. Per the germline V gene, CDR1 is MNHEY and CDR2 is SMNVEV (reference sequence). The CDR3 loop reads CASSFHLGGEQYF. DNA of the CDR3: TGTGCCAGCAGTTTTCACTTGGGCGGCGAGCAGTACTTC.

V and J are TRBV7-8 and TRBJ1-1; TRBD1 is a possible D gene (6 bases). CDR1 is SGHVS, CDR2 FQNEAQ, per germline. The CDR3 is 13 residues long. Trimming removed 0 bases from V and 8 bases from J, with 10 bases in between. The CDR3 region has the DNA TGTGCCAGCAGCTTAGCGGGGGGGCGGGAAGCTTTCTTT. Its translation: CASSLAGGREAFF.

V gene TRBV2 combines with J gene TRBJ2-5, with D perhaps matching TRBD2 (6 bases). The V gene lost 8 bases and the J gene lost 1 base, with 17 bases spanning the gap. Germline V lookup: CDR1 SNHLY, CDR2 FYNNEI. The CDR3 covers 15 residues. CDR3 amino acids: CASLDTGGIQETQYF. The CDR3 nucleotides are TGTGCCAGCTTAGATACGGGCGGGATCCAAGAGACCCAGTACTTC.

For the CDR3, the DNA is TGTGCCAGCAGCTTAGATACTAGCGGGAGGTATGAGCAGTTCTTC. Its translation: CASSLDTSGRYEQFF. The J gene is TRBJ2-1, the V gene TRBV11-2; 12 nucleotides agree with TRBD2. V shed 0 bases, J shed 8 bases, and the junction held 2 bases outside the gene matches. CDR1 is SGHAT, CDR2 FQNNGV, per germline. The length of the CDR3 is 15 residues.

The V gene is TRBV10-3, the J gene TRBJ1-1; D may be TRBD1 (5 bases). The CDR3 has 14 amino acids. Germline values: CDR1 ENHRY, CDR2 SYGVKD. Trimming shortened V by 0 bases and J by 4 bases, and 9 bases separated the two germline ends. CDR3 bases: TGTGCCATCAGTGAGTCAAGGGGATCCACTGAAGCTTTCTTT. Its translation: CAISESRGSTEAFF.

This chain joins TRBV29-1 and TRBJ2-1; D gene unclear. CDR1 and CDR2 from the germline V gene are SQVTM and ANQGSEA. The CDR3 consists of 15 residues. Trimming removed 4 bases at V and 0 bases at J, with 13 bases between. CDR3 nucleotide sequence: TGCAGCGTTGGATGGTACATGAGCTCCTACAATGAGCAGTTCTTC. It encodes CSVGWYMSSYNEQFF.

For this clone: This sample includes further DNA sequences coding for the same CDR3. This chain joins TRBV28 and TRBJ1-2; D ambiguous. V was pared by 1 base and J by 5 bases, with 5 bases between. CDR1 is MDHEN, CDR2 SYDVKM, per germline. CDR3 length equals 12 residues. The CDR3 DNA sequence: TGTGCCAGCAGTTTATCAGAATATGGCTACACCTTC. Translating it yields CASSLSEYGYTF.